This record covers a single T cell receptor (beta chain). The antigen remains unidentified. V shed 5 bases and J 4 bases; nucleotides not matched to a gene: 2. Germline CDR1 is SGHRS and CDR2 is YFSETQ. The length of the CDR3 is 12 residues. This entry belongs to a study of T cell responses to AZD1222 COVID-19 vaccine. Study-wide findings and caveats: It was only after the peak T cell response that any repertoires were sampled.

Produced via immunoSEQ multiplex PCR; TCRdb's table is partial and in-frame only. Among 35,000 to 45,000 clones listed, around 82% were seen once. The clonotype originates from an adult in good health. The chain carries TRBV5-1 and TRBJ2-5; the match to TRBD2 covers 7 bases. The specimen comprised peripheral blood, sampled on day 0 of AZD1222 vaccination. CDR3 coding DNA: TGCGCCAGCAGGGGGGAGGGAGAGACCCAGTACTTC. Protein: CASRGEGETQYF. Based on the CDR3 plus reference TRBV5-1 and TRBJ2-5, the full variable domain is KAGVTQTPRYLIKTRGQQVTLSCSPISGHRSVSWYQQTPGQGLQFLFEYFSETQRNKGNFPGRFSGRQFSNSRSEMNVSTLELGDSALYLCASRGEGETQYFGPGTRLLVL.